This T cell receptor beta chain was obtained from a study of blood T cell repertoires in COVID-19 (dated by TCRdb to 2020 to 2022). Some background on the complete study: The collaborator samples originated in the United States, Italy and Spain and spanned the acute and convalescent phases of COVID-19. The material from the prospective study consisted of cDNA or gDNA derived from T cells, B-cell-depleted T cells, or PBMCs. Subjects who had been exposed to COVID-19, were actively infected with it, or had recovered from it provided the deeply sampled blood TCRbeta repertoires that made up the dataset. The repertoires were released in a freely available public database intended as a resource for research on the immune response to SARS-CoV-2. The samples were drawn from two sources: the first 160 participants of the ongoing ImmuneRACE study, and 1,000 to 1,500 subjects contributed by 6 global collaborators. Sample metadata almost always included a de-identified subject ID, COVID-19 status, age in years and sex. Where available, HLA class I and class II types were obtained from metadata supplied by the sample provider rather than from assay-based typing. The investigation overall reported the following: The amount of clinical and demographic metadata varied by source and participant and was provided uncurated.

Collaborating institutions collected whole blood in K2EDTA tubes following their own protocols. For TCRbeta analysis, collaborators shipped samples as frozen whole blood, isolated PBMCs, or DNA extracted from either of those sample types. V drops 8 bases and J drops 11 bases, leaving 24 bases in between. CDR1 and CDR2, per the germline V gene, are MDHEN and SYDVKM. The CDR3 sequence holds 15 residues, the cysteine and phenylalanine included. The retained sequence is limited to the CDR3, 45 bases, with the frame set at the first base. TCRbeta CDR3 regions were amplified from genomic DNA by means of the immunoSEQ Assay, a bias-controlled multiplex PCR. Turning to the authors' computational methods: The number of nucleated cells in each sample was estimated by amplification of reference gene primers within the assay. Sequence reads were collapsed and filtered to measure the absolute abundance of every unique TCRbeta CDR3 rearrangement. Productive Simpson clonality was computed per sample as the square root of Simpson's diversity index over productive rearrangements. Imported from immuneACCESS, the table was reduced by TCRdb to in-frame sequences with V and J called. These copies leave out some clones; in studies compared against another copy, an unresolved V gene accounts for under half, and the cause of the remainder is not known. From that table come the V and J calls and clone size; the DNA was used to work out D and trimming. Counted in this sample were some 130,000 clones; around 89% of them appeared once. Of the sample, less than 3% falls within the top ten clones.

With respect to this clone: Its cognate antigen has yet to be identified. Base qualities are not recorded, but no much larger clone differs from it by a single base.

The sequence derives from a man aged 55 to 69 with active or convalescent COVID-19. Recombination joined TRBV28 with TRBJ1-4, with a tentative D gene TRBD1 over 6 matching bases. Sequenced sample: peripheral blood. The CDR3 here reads CASADRTDGIGKLFF. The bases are TGTGCCAGCGCCGACCGGACAGATGGAATTGGTAAACTGTTTTTT.